These 13 T cell receptor beta chains share one sample of origin, sequenced in a study of human T cells and chemical hapten exposure. TCRdb reprocessed the RACE reads with MiXCR, giving one entry per CDR3 protein. The top ten hold around 5.8% of the sample, which has a few hundred thousand distinct CDR3 sequences, around 6% seen once. Time point defined: patch test 2, 6 weeks after DPC sensitization. The treatment denotes: therapeutic diphenylcyclopropenone sensitization with weekly scalp DPC. Source: whole blood, taken in connection with sensitization to the hapten diphenylcyclopropenone (DPC). The receptors stem from a woman aged 18-30 years with alopecia areata. Some clones in this sample may be carry-over from other donors' samples.

The chain employs TRBV2 and TRBJ2-7; D is unclear. Germline lookup yields CDR1 SNHLY and CDR2 FYNNEI. Trimming took 7 bases from V and 0 from J, leaving 13 bases between them. This CDR3 has 14 residues. The chain's CDR3 is CASIGRKSSYEQYF. The CDR3 bases are TGTGCCAGCATCGGACGTAAGAGCTCCTACGAGCAGTACTTC.

The chain links TRBV6-1 to TRBJ1-2; maybe TRBD1 (6 bases). V gave up 2 bases and J gave up 4 bases, with 14 bases separating them. This CDR3 has 15 residues. The germline gives CDR1 MNHNS, CDR2 SASEGT. In DNA, the CDR3 is TGTGCCAGCAGTGAAAAGGACAGAGAGAGCTATGGCTACACCTTC. Its protein product is CASSEKDRESYGYTF.

The table lists this clonotype with many counts. The genes are TRBV3-1 and TRBJ2-3, with 7 bases fitting TRBD2. The CDR3 loop spans 14 amino acids. The germline V gene encodes CDR1 LGHDT and CDR2 YNNKEL (reference sequence). J gave up 1 base and V 3 bases, and 1 base lay outside the gene matches. The CDR3 nucleotides are TGTGCCAGCAGCCACAGCGGGGGCACAGATACGCAGTATTTT. Translating it yields CASSHSGGTDTQYF.

This chain uses TRBV21-1 with TRBJ2-7. TRBV21-1 is deemed a pseudogene. CDR3 length equals 14 residues. As DNA, the CDR3 is TGTGCCAGCAGCCCTACTTTTCATTGGTACGAGCAGTACTTC. Its translation is CASSPTFHWYEQYF.

This clonotype was seen a few times. This sequence joins TRBV3-1 and TRBJ2-2, with D unresolved. The V and J ends lost 8 bases and 1 base respectively, with 8 bases between them. The V gene's germline CDR1 is LGHDT and CDR2 YNNKEL (reference sequence). The CDR3 is 13 amino acids. CDR3 DNA: TGTGCCAGCCACGGGCAGAACACCGGGGAGCTGTTTTTT. It translates to CASHGQNTGELFF.

This clonotype has more than one count but fewer than ten. V gene TRBV11-2 combines with J gene TRBJ2-1; TRBD2 matches 7 bases. Germline V gene sequence: CDR1 SGHAT, CDR2 FQNNGV. Unmatched junction bases numbered 4, after V lost 3 bases and J lost 5 bases. The CDR3 has 14 residues. The CDR3 coding sequence is TGTGCCAGCAGCTTCAGCGGGGCCCACAATGAGCAGTTCTTC. Protein product: CASSFSGAHNEQFF.

V and J are TRBV7-9 and TRBJ2-7; D gene unclear. The CDR3 is 12 amino acids. The germline V gene encodes CDR1 SEHNR and CDR2 FQNEAQ (reference sequence). V was trimmed by 2 bases and J by 6 bases, leaving 8 bases between them. This CDR3 reads CASSLNFGEQYF. CDR3 bases: TGTGCCAGCAGCTTAAATTTCGGCGAGCAGTACTTC.

This clonotype appeared many times. This sequence joins TRBV20-1 and TRBJ1-6; perhaps TRBD1 as D (5 bases). Per the germline V gene, CDR1 is DFQATT and CDR2 is SNEGSKA (reference sequence). Trimming cost V 1 base and J 8 bases, with 12 bases left between them. The CDR3 consists of 14 residues. DNA for the CDR3: TGCAGTGCTAGAGTGGGAGGGGAGGATTCACCCCTCCACTTT. Its protein is CSARVGGEDSPLHF.

This clonotype was seen ten or more times. J is TRBJ1-5 and V is TRBV2; D unresolved. Trimming removed 4 bases from V and 11 bases from J, with 9 bases in between. Germline loops: CDR1 SNHLY, CDR2 FYNNEI. The CDR3 spans 11 residues. CDR3 bases: TGTGCCAGCAGTGTGGGGTACGCCCAGCATTTT. Amino acids: CASSVGYAQHF.

The rearrangement uses TRBV4-3 and TRBJ2-7; a weak D match, TRBD2 (6 bases). CDR1 and CDR2 (germline): LGHNA, YSLEER. This CDR3 has 15 residues. Deletions cut 0 bases from V and 0 bases from J, with 9 bases between. Here the CDR3 reads CASSQDGTASYEQYF. As DNA, the CDR3 is TGCGCCAGCAGCCAAGATGGGACTGCCTCCTACGAGCAGTACTTC.

This chain uses TRBV29-1 with TRBJ2-3; 9 bases line up with TRBD2. V lost 1 base to trimming and J lost 0 bases; unmatched junction nucleotides: 2. The germline V gene encodes CDR1 SQVTM and CDR2 ANQGSEA. This CDR3 region has 15 residues. The CDR3 DNA follows: TGCAGCGTTGAAGGGACTAGCGTTAGCACAGATACGCAGTATTTT. Amino acid sequence: CSVEGTSVSTDTQYF.

This clonotype was counted at least ten times. The rearrangement joins TRBV5-1 to TRBJ2-1, with 7 bases lining up with TRBD1. After removal of 8 bases from V and 6 bases from J, the junction contained 14 bases not matched to a gene. The CDR3 is 15 amino acids. Germline V gene sequence: CDR1 SGHRS, CDR2 YFSETQ. The CDR3 protein is CASTVATGSGNEQFF. CDR3 bases: TGCGCCAGTACCGTCGCGACAGGGTCTGGCAATGAGCAGTTCTTC.

The V gene is TRBV28, the J gene TRBJ2-7; 8 bases are shared with TRBD1. The CDR3 extends over 13 amino acids. The germline gives CDR1 MDHEN, CDR2 SYDVKM. Trimming removed 8 bases from V and 6 bases from J; junction bases left unmatched: 9. In DNA, the CDR3 is TGTGCCAGCGCAAAGGACAGGGCAGGCGAGCAGTACTTC. Protein: CASAKDRAGEQYF.